One sample yielded the 2 T cell receptor beta chains listed below, sequenced in a study of blood T cell repertoires in COVID-19. The assay was immunoSEQ multiplex PCR, and TCRdb's table has in-frame clones only and misses some. The data contain about 230,000 clones, 80% to 90% of them singletons. Sequencing was carried out using peripheral blood. Receptors were obtained from a woman in her forties who had recovered from COVID-19.

J is TRBJ2-7 and V is TRBV30, with D perhaps TRBD2 (7 bases). CDR3 length: 13 amino acids. The germline CDR1 and CDR2 sequences are GTSNPN and SVGIG (reference sequence). Trimming removed 4 bases at V and 2 bases at J, with 12 bases between. The CDR3 DNA follows: TGTGCCTGGACCCTAGGGGGGGCCTACGAGCAGTACTTC. It translates to CAWTLGGAYEQYF.

This chain links TRBV2 with TRBJ2-3; 10 nucleotides align to TRBD2. V lost 8 bases and J lost 4; bases outside the gene matches: 27. Germline V lookup: CDR1 SNHLY, CDR2 FYNNEI. The CDR3 covers 21 residues. The CDR3 DNA reads as TGTGCCAGCGCCCCCCCATCGACTTCTATGAGGACTAGCGGTTTCCCAGATACGCAGTATTTT. Protein product: CASAPPSTSMRTSGFPDTQYF.